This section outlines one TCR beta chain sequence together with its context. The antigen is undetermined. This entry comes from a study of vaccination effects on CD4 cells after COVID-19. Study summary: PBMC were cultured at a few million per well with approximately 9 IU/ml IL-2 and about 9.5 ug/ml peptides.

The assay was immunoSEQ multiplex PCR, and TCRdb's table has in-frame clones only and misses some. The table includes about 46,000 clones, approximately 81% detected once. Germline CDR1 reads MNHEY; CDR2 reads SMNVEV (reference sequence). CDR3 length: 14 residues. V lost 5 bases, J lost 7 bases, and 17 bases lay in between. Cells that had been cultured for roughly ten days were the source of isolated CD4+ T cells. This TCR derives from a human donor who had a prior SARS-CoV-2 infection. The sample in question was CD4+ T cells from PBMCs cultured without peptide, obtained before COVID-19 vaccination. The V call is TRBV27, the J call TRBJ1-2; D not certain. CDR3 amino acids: CASSPYRFEFGYTF. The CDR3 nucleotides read TGTGCCAGCAGTCCCTATAGGTTTGAATTTGGCTACACCTTC.